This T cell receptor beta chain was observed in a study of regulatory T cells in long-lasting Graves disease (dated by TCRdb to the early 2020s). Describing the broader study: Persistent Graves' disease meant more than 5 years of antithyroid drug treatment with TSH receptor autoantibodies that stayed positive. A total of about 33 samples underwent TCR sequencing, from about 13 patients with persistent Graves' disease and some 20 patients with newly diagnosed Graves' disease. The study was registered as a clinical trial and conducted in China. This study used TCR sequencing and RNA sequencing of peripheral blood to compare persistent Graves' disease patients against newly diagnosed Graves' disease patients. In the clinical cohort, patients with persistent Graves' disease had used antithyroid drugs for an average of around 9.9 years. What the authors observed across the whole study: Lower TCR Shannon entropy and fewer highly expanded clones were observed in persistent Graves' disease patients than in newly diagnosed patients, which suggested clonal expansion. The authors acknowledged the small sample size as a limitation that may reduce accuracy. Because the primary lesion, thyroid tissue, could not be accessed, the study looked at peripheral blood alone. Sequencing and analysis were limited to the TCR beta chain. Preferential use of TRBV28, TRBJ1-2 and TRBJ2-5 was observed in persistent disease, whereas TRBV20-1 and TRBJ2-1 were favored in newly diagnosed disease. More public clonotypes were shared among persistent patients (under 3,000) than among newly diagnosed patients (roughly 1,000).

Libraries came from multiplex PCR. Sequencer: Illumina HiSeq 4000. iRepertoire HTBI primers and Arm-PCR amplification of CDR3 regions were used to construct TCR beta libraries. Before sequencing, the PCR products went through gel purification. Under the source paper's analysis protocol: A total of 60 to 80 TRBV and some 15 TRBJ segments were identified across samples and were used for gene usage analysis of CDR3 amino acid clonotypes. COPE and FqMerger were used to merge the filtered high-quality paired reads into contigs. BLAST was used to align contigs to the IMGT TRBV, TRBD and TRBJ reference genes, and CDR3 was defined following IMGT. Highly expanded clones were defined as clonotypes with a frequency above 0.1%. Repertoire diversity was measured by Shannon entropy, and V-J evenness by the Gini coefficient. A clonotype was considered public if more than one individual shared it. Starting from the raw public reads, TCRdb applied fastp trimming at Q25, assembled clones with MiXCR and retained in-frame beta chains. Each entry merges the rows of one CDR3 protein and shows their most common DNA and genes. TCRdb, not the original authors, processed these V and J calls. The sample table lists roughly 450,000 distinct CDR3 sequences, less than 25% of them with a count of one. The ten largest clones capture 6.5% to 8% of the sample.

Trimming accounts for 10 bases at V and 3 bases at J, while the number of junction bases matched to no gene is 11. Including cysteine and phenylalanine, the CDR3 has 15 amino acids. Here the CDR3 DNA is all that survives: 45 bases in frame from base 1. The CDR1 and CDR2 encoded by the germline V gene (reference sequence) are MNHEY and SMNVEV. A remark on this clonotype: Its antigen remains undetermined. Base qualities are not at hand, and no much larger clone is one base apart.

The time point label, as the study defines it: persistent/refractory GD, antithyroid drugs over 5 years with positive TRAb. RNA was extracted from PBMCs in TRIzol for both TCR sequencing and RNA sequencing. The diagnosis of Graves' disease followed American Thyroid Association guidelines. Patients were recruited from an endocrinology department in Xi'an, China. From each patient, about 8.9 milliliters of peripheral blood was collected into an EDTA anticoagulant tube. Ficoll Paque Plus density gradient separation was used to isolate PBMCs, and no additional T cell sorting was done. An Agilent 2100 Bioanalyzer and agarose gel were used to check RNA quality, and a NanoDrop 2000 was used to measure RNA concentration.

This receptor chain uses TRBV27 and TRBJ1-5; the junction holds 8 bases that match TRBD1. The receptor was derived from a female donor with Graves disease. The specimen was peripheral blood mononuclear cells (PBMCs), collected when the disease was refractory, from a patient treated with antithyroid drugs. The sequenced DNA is TGTGCCAAGCACTCTCAGGGGGCCAACAATCAGCCCCAGCATTTT. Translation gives CAKHSQGANNQPQHF.